The 24 T cell receptor beta chains reported below all come from one sample, sequenced in a study of vaccination effects on CD4 cells after COVID-19. For these TCRs, the target antigens are not known. Assay used: immunoSEQ multiplex PCR; TCRdb lists only in-frame clones, some missing. This sample carries fewer than 35,000 clones, approximately 72% of them seen once, and the ten largest clones take less than 35%. Within the ViraFEST assay, antigen-specific CD4+ T cells underwent expansion with viral peptide pools prior to sequencing. At the end of about 9 days of culture, CD4+ T cells were isolated. Infection with SARS-CoV-2 occurred in the person between March and December 2020, and PCR confirmed it. This material consisted of CD4+ T cells from PBMCs cultured with a peptide pool, taken before COVID-19 vaccination. The receptors were sampled from a human donor who had a prior SARS-CoV-2 infection.

The V call is TRBV5-6, the J call TRBJ2-3, with TRBD2 identical over 7 bases. CDR1 is SGHDT and CDR2 is YYEEEE in the germline V gene. The CDR3 is made up of 14 amino acids. After removal of 4 bases from V and 6 bases from J, the junction contained 8 bases not matched to a gene. This CDR3 is CASSAEDGGDTQYF. In DNA form, the CDR3 reads TGTGCCAGCAGCGCCGAGGACGGGGGGGATACGCAGTATTTT.

V usage is TRBV2 and J usage is TRBJ1-2; D not certain. Germline CDR1 SNHLY, CDR2 FYNNEI. The CDR3 runs 14 residues. The V end lost 4 bases, the J end lost 1 base, and 10 bases lay between the germline ends. The CDR3 here is CASSGEGLNYGYTF. DNA for the CDR3: TGTGCCAGCAGTGGTGAGGGCCTTAACTATGGCTACACCTTC.

This chain connects TRBV25-1 to TRBJ1-2; no clear D gene. Germline V lookup: CDR1 MGHDK, CDR2 SYGVNS. The V end lost 8 bases, the J end lost 4 bases, and 17 bases lay between the germline ends. CDR3 length: 14 amino acids. The CDR3 sequence is CASLENEDGYGYTF. CDR3 coding DNA: TGTGCCAGCCTTGAAAATGAGGACGGCTATGGCTACACCTTC.

The CDR3 region has the DNA TGTGCCAGCAGCCAAGTTGTCGGCGCGCAGTATTTT. Its protein is CASSQVVGAQYF. The chain joins TRBV3-1 (or the pseudogene TRBV3-2) to TRBJ2-3; no firm D call. Looked up from germline, CDR1 is LGHDT and CDR2 is YNNKEL (reference sequence). The CDR3 sequence is 12 residues long. V dropped 1 base and J dropped 10 bases, with 9 bases sitting between them.

V is TRBV5-8 and J is TRBJ1-5, with 7 bases that match TRBD1. Looked up from germline, CDR1 is SGHTS and CDR2 is YDEGEE. Trimming took 4 bases from V and 5 from J; bases not matched to a gene: 9. The CDR3 covers 15 residues. This chain's CDR3 is CASSLGTVLDQPQHF. CDR3 DNA: TGTGCCAGCAGCCTCGGGACAGTGTTAGATCAGCCCCAGCATTTT.

The chain couples TRBV7-9 to TRBJ2-4; 7 bases line up with TRBD2. V gave up 4 bases and J gave up 0 bases; unmatched junction bases: 6. The CDR3 length is 16 residues. From germline, CDR1 is SEHNR and CDR2 FQNEAQ (reference sequence). The CDR3 DNA reads TGTGCCAGCAGCTCTGGGGGGGTCCGAGCCAAAAACATTCAGTACTTC. It codes for CASSSGGVRAKNIQYF.

V usage is TRBV4-3 and J usage is TRBJ2-2; D remains ambiguous. Germline V gives CDR1 LGHNA, CDR2 YSLEER. V dropped 2 bases and J dropped 6 bases, with 13 bases sitting between them. There are 15 residues in the CDR3. The CDR3 loop reads CASSQRVGSPGELFF. The CDR3 DNA sequence: TGCGCCAGCAGCCAAAGAGTCGGGTCTCCCGGGGAGCTGTTTTTT.

The V and J genes are TRBV5-5 and TRBJ2-5; the D gene could be TRBD1 or TRBD2 (5 bases each). With 0 bases removed from V and 3 bases from J, the gap between germline ends came to 12 bases. This CDR3 has 15 residues. Germline CDR1 SGHKS, CDR2 YYEKEE (reference sequence). This chain's CDR3 is CASSLEGTMEETQYF. In DNA, the CDR3 is TGTGCCAGCAGCTTGGAAGGGACCATGGAAGAGACCCAGTACTTC.

This chain links TRBV18 with TRBJ2-7; TRBD1 matches at 7 bases. Germline V gene lookup returns CDR1 KGHSH and CDR2 LQKENI. Trimming at V came to 6 bases and at J to 0 bases, leaving 2 bases not matched to a gene. CDR3 size: 13 residues. CDR3 nucleotide sequence: TGTGCCAGCTCCGGGACAGCCTCCTACGAGCAGTACTTC. Translation: CASSGTASYEQYF.

The chain is built from TRBV5-1 and TRBJ1-2; 11 nucleotides line up with TRBD1. The CDR3 runs 16 residues. Trimming at V came to 5 bases and at J to 6 bases, leaving 12 bases not matched to a gene. Germline V gives CDR1 SGHRS, CDR2 YFSETQ. The CDR3 DNA follows: TGCGCCAGCAGTTTCGGACAGGGGGCCGATTTTAATGGCTACACCTTC. This sequence encodes CASSFGQGADFNGYTF.

The genes are TRBV9 and TRBJ1-3; possibly TRBD1 for D (6 bases). The CDR3 has 15 amino acids. V was cut by 4 bases and J by 5 bases, with 16 bases left in between. Germline CDR1 is SGDLS and CDR2 is YYNGEE. CDR3 loop: CASSPRGQGRNTIYF. The CDR3 DNA sequence: TGTGCCAGCAGCCCCCGCGGGCAGGGGCGAAACACCATATATTTT. Supplemented by reference TRBV9 and TRBJ1-3, the full variable domain reads DSGVTQTPKHLITATGQRVTLRCSPRSGDLSVYWYQQSLDQGLQFLIQYYNGEERAKGNILERFSAQQFPDLHSELNLSSLELGDSALYFCASSPRGQGRNTIYFGEGSWLTVV.

The rearrangement uses TRBV14 and TRBJ2-5; 13 bases are a match to TRBD2. The CDR3 is made up of 18 amino acids. V lost 4 bases and J lost 3; bases outside the gene matches: 11. The germline V gene encodes CDR1 SGHDN and CDR2 FVKESK. The CDR3 DNA reads as TGTGCCAGCAGCCCTTGGACTAGCGGGAGACCCAATAAAGAGACCCAGTACTTC. It yields the protein CASSPWTSGRPNKETQYF.

The rearrangement links TRBV7-2 to TRBJ2-3; the match to TRBD2 covers 7 bases. V lost 8 bases and J lost 6; bases outside the gene matches: 11. Per the germline V gene, CDR1 is SGHTA and CDR2 is FQGNSA. This CDR3 comprises 14 residues. Here the CDR3 reads CASDNGRFADTQYF. CDR3 DNA: TGTGCCAGCGACAACGGGAGGTTTGCCGATACGCAGTATTTT.

CDR3 sequence reads: CASSPPTSGWYNEQFF. CDR3 in DNA: TGTGCCAGCAGCCCCCCGACTAGCGGGTGGTACAATGAGCAGTTCTTC. The chain employs TRBV7-6 and TRBJ2-1; 10 bases are a match to TRBD2. The CDR3 runs to 16 residues. Trimming took 5 bases from V and 4 from J; bases not matched to a gene: 8. CDR1 SGHVS and CDR2 FNYEAQ come from the germline V gene.

V and J are TRBV11-1 and TRBJ2-3; D is possibly TRBD2 (5 bases). Deletions cut 5 bases from V and 4 bases from J, with 10 bases between. Germline V lookup: CDR1 SGHAT, CDR2 FQDESV (reference sequence). CDR3 length: 13 residues. DNA of the CDR3: TGTGCCAGCAGCCCTAGCCTAGCAGATACGCAGTATTTT. Translated: CASSPSLADTQYF.

V gene TRBV18 combines with J gene TRBJ2-7, with D possibly being TRBD2 (6 bases). Per germline, CDR1 KGHSH and CDR2 LQKENI. CDR3 length: 12 amino acids. V lost 5 bases and J 5 bases, leaving 10 bases between the germline ends. CDR3 loop: CASSSAGNEQYF. The CDR3 nucleotides read TGTGCCAGCTCAAGCGCGGGGAACGAGCAGTACTTC.

The chain joins TRBV6-1 to TRBJ1-2; tentatively, D is TRBD1 (6 bases). Germline V gene sequence: CDR1 MNHNS, CDR2 SASEGT. V was pared by 3 bases and J by 5 bases, with 10 bases between. This CDR3 comprises 13 residues. The CDR3 coding sequence is TGTGCCAGCAGTGACCAAGGACAGTATGGCTACACCTTC. Residues: CASSDQGQYGYTF.

V gene TRBV21-1 combines with J gene TRBJ2-2; the DNA was not compared with TRBD2, the D call given in the table. TRBV21-1 is a recognized pseudogene. The CDR3 covers 17 residues. CDR3: CASSPPSARYNTGELFF. CDR3 sequence (DNA): TGTGCCAGCAGCCCCCCTAGCGCACGATATAACACCGGGGAGCTGTTTTTT.

The gene calls are TRBV6-5 and TRBJ2-1; TRBD2 matches at 9 bases. After removal of 3 bases from V and 6 bases from J, the junction contained 6 bases not matched to a gene. Germline V gene sequence: CDR1 MNHEY, CDR2 SVGAGI. CDR3 length equals 15 residues. CDR3 region: CASSYGLAGSNEQFF. CDR3 sequence (DNA): TGTGCCAGCAGTTATGGGCTAGCGGGGTCCAATGAGCAGTTCTTC.

The chain recombines TRBV6-1 with TRBJ1-2; 11 bases line up with TRBD1. V was pared by 4 bases and J by 3 bases, with 10 bases of the junction left unmatched. The CDR3 runs 17 residues. Germline lookup yields CDR1 MNHNS and CDR2 SASEGT. CDR3 loop: CASSGGQGESQYYGYTF. CDR3 coding DNA: TGTGCCAGCAGTGGGGGACAGGGGGAATCTCAGTACTATGGCTACACCTTC.

This chain connects TRBV11-3 to TRBJ2-1; D gene uncertain. Between the trimmed V and J ends, which lost 8 bases and 0 bases, there was a span of 11 bases. Germline-derived CDR1 and CDR2 are SGHNT and YENEEA. The CDR3 extends over 14 amino acids. This CDR3 reads CASSLISSYNEQFF. Here the CDR3 DNA reads TGTGCCAGCTCTCTTATAAGCTCCTACAATGAGCAGTTCTTC.

The gene calls are TRBV7-2 and TRBJ2-1; 9 bases match TRBD2. This CDR3 spans 15 amino acids. The junction had 3 bases not matched to a gene; V was cut back by 2 bases and J by 4 bases. Germline V CDR1 and CDR2: SGHTA, FQGNSA. CDR3 nucleotides: TGTGCCAGCAGCTTATCGCTAGCGGGGTACAATGAGCAGTTCTTC. Translating gives CASSLSLAGYNEQFF.

This clone occurred once. The rearrangement uses TRBV5-1 and TRBJ2-3, with D perhaps TRBD2 (7 bases). The CDR3 loop spans 16 amino acids. Trimming removed 1 base from V and 2 bases from J, with 14 bases in between. The germline V gene has CDR1 SGHRS and CDR2 YFSETQ. CDR3 loop: CASSLIGGGPTDTQYF. CDR3 in DNA: TGCGCCAGCAGCTTGATAGGCGGGGGCCCCACAGATACGCAGTATTTT.

The rearrangement links TRBV19 to TRBJ2-7; 7 bases are a match to TRBD2. CDR3 length equals 13 residues. The germline V gene has CDR1 LNHDA and CDR2 SQIVND (reference sequence). Trimming at V came to 2 bases and at J to 5 bases, leaving 3 bases not matched to a gene. CDR3 residues: CASSIHRGDEQYF. The DNA for the CDR3 is TGTGCCAGTAGTATACATCGGGGGGACGAGCAGTACTTC.